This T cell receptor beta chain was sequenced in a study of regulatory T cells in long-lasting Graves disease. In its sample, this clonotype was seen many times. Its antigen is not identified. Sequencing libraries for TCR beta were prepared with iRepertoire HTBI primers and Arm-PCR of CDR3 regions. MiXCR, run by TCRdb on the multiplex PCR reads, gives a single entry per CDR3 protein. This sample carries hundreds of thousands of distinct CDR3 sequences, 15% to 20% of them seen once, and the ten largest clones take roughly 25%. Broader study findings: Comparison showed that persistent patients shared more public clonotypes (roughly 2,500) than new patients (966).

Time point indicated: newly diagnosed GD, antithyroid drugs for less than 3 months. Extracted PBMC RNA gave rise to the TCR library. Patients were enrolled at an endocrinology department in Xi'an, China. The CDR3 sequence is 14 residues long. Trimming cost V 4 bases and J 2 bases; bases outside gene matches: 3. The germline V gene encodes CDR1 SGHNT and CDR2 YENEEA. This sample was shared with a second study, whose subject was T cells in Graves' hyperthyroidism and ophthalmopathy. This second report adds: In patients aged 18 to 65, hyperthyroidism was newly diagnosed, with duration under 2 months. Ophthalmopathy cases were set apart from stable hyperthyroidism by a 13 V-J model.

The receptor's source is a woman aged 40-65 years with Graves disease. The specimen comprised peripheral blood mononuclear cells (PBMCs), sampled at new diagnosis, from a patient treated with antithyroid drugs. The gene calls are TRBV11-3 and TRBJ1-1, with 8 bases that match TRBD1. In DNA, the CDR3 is TGTGCCAGCAGCTGGACAGGGTTAAACACTGAAGCTTTCTTT. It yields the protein CASSWTGLNTEAFF. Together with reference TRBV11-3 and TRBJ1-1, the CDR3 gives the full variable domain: EAGVVQSPRYKIIEKKQPVAFWCNPISGHNTLYWYLQNLGQGPELLIRYENEEAVDDSQLPKDRFSAERLKGVDSTLKIQPAELGDSAVYLCASSWTGLNTEAFFGQGTRLTVV.